A selection of T cell receptor beta chains follows, all from one sample in a study of CD8 T cells in ankylosing spondylitis. Each CDR3 protein is one row after TCRdb ran MiXCR on the 5' RACE reads. The sample has hundreds of thousands of distinct CDR3 sequences, approximately 12% seen once. Sequencing input: blood, either unsorted or a sorted T cell fraction (not recorded which). The source is a male donor with ankylosing spondylitis. Each CDR3 is given with its conserved first and last residue. The size of a clone is reported for some rows only, either as once, few or many, or as a class for expanded clones.

V gene	clone size	J gene	CDR3 protein
TRBV14	few	TRBJ1-1	CASSPSLSPGQGEAFF
TRBV20-1	.	TRBJ2-5	CSARGQAGETQYF
TRBV5-1	.	TRBJ2-7	CASSLLGRSSYEQYF
TRBV20-1	few	TRBJ2-2	CSARRGGGSGELFF
TRBV5-6	few	TRBJ2-2	CASSFRGPGELFF
TRBV7-2	.	TRBJ2-1	CASSLDYLGEQFF
TRBV20-1	few	TRBJ2-1	CSARDQAGEIYNEQFF
TRBV5-1	few	TRBJ1-5	CASSLGSGNQPQHF
TRBV29-1	few	TRBJ2-3	CSVDPLTDTQYF
TRBV5-1	few	TRBJ2-5	CASSLIPAETQYF
TRBV6-5	.	TRBJ2-3	CASSYSGSPLNTQYF
TRBV4-2	many	TRBJ2-1	CASSQDMTGLAGGNEQFF
TRBV2	few	TRBJ2-7	CASSDDRGPGEQYF
TRBV21-1	few	TRBJ2-7	CASSEDKRTIPIDEQYF
TRBV5-6	few	TRBJ2-1	CASSWDRANEQFF
TRBV25-1	few	TRBJ2-7	CAHWRGTYWMEQYF
TRBV6-1	many	TRBJ1-1	CASSPTGVRNTEAFF
TRBV5-1	.	TRBJ1-2	CASSPMGHGYTF
TRBV20-1	few	TRBJ2-5	CSAFGQGASKTQYF
TRBV15	.	TRBJ1-5	CATSSWDANNQPQHF
TRBV4-3	few	TRBJ2-1	CASSQGLTSYNEQFF
TRBV5-1	many	TRBJ2-7	CASSLPGYHEQYF
TRBV25-1	.	TRBJ2-3	CASSAQGQPDTQYF
TRBV18	.	TRBJ2-3	CASSPLIDTQYF
TRBV7-3	few	TRBJ2-7	CASSSTGTGGYEQYF
TRBV4-2	.	TRBJ2-7	CASSYGRLPSSYEQYF
TRBV20-1	.	TRBJ2-3	CSARDQGGRGDTQYF
TRBV20-1	few	TRBJ1-4	CSAREGLGEKLFF
TRBV28	.	TRBJ1-5	CASSSTNSNQPQHF
TRBV28	few	TRBJ1-5	CASSWTGRGSRPQHF
TRBV11-1	once	TRBJ1-4	CASSSRSHGLSTNEKLFF
TRBV7-9	few	TRBJ2-6	CASSSEREGGGANVLTF
TRBV11-1	.	TRBJ2-1	CASTTQREGEQFF
TRBV5-1	many	TRBJ1-2	CASTQTGQGGYTF
TRBV29-1	many	TRBJ2-7	CSVAWGVSSYEQYF
TRBV27	.	TRBJ2-5	CATLAQGGETQYF
TRBV7-9	many	TRBJ2-1	CASSFGQSEQFF
TRBV20-1	few	TRBJ2-7	CSALPGTHTGEQYF
TRBV7-7	many	TRBJ2-1	CASSLGLLGHEQFF
TRBV7-9	.	TRBJ2-5	CASSWAEETQYF
TRBV20-1	many	TRBJ2-7	CSAQDEWMWEQYF
TRBV7-9	.	TRBJ1-6	CASSDKTGEESPLHF
TRBV20-1	few	TRBJ1-1	CSGRDRGRNTEAFF
TRBV5-6	many	TRBJ2-4	CASSLRQVGGENIQYF
TRBV5-1	.	TRBJ2-1	CASSLRIGDNEQFF
TRBV6-1	many	TRBJ1-1	CASRPTVMNTEAFF
TRBV5-1	many	TRBJ1-1	CASSWGQLNTEAFF
TRBV18	few	TRBJ2-5	CASSNGGGETQYF
TRBV7-8	few	TRBJ2-7	CASSTRRVSVSYEQYF
TRBV20-1	many	TRBJ2-3	CSAVPRDRGLADTQYF
TRBV29-1	many	TRBJ2-3	CSVEDQPGDTTDTQYF
TRBV24-1	.	TRBJ2-1	CATSDSGGNSYNEQFF
TRBV7-2	few	TRBJ1-1	CASSFRTGTTEAFF